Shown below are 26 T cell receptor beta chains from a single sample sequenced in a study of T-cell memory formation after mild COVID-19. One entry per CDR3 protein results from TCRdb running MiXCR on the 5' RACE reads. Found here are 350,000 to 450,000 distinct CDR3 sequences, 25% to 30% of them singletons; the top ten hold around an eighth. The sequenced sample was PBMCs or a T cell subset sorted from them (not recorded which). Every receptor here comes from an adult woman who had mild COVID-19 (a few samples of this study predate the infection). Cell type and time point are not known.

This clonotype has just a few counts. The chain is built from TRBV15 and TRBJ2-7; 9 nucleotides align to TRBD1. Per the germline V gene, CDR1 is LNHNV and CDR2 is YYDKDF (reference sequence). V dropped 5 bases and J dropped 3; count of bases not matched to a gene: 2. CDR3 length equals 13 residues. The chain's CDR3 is CATSWTGDYEQYF. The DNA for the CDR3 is TGTGCCACCAGCTGGACAGGGGACTACGAGCAGTACTTC.

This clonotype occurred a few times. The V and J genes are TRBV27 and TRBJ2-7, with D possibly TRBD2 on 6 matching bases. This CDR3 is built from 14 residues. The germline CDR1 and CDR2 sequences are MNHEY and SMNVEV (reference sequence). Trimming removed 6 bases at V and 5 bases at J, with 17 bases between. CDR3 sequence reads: CASRGGGVIHEQYF. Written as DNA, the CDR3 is TGTGCCAGCAGGGGTGGAGGGGTGATCCACGAGCAGTACTTC.

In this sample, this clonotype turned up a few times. The CDR3 DNA sequence: TGTGCCAGCAGGTTCCGAGGGGACGATGGCTACACCTTC. Residues: CASRFRGDDGYTF. The genes are TRBV7-9 and TRBJ1-2; D might be TRBD1 (5 bases). This CDR3 spans 13 amino acids. Germline-derived CDR1 and CDR2 are SEHNR and FQNEAQ (reference sequence). V dropped 6 bases and J dropped 6 bases, with 14 bases sitting between them. Variable domain in full (rest from reference TRBV7-9 and TRBJ1-2): DTGVSQNPRHKITKRGQNVTFRCDPISEHNRLYWYRQTLGQGPEFLTYFQNEAQLEKSRLLSDRFSAERPKGSFSTLEIQRTEQGDSAMYLCASRFRGDDGYTFGSGTRLTVV.

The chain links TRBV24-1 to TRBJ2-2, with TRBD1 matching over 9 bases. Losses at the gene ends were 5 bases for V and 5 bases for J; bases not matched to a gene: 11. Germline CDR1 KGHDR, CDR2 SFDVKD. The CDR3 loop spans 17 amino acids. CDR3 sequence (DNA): TGTGCCACCAGTGGGGAGTTGGGACAGGGAGGTACCGGGGAGCTGTTTTTT. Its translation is CATSGELGQGGTGELFF.

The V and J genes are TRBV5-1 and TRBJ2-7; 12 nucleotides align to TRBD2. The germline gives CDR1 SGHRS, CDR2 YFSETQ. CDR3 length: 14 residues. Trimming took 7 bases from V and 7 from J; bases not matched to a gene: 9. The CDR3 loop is CASGRLAGAREQYF. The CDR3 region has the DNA TGCGCCAGCGGGCGACTAGCGGGAGCTCGAGAGCAGTACTTC. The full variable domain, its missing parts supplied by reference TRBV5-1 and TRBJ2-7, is KAGVTQTPRYLIKTRGQQVTLSCSPISGHRSVSWYQQTPGQGLQFLFEYFSETQRNKGNFPGRFSGRQFSNSRSEMNVSTLELGDSALYLCASGRLAGAREQYFGPGTRLTVT.

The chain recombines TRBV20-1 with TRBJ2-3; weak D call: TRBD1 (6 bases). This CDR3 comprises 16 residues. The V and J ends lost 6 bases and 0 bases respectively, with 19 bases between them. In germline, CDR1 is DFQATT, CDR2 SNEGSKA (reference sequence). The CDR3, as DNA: TGCAGTGCAAACCGCTTACAGGGACCTAGCACAGATACGCAGTATTTT. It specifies CSANRLQGPSTDTQYF.

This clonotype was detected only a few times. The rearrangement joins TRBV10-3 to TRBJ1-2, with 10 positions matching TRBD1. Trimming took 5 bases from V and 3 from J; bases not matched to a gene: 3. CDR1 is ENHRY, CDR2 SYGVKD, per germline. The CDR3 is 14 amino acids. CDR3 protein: CAISYGQGDYGYTF. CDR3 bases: TGTGCCATCAGTTATGGACAGGGGGACTATGGCTACACCTTC.

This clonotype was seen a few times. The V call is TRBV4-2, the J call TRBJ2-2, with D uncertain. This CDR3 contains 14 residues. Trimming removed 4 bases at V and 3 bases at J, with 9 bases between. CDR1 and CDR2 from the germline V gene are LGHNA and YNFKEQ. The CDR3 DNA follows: TGTGCCAGCAGCCCTCACGGTGACACCGGGGAGCTGTTTTTT. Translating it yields CASSPHGDTGELFF.

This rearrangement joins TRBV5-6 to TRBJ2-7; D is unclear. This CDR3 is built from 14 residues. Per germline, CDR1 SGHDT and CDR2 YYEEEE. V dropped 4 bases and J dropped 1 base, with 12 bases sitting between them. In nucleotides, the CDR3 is TGTGCCAGCAGCCGAGGTAGGAATTCCTACGAGCAGTACTTC. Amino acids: CASSRGRNSYEQYF.

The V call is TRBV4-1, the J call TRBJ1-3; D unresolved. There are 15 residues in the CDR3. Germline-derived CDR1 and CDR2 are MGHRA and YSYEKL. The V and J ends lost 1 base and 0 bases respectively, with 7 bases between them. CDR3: CASSQVQVSGNTIYF. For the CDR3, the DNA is TGCGCCAGCAGCCAAGTTCAGGTCTCTGGAAACACCATATATTTT.

The CDR3 sequence: CASSPGPGAGPSYEQYF. CDR3 DNA sequence: TGTGCCAGCAGCCCCGGTCCTGGAGCGGGACCTTCCTACGAGCAGTACTTC. The chain is built from TRBV7-8 and TRBJ2-7; TRBD2 matches at 7 bases. V lost 5 bases, J lost 1 base, and 14 bases stayed unmatched. Germline V gene lookup returns CDR1 SGHVS and CDR2 FQNEAQ. CDR3 length equals 17 residues.

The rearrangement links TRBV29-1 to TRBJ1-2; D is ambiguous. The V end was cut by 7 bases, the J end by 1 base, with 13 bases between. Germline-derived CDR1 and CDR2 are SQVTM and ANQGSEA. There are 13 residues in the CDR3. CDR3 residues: CSARTSYNYGYTF. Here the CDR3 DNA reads TGCAGCGCCCGTACCAGCTATAACTATGGCTACACCTTC.

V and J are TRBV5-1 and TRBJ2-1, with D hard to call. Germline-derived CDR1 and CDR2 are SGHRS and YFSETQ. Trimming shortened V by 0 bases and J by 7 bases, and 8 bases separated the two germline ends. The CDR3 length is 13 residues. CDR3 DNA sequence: TGCGCCAGCAGCTTGGTAAAGGCGAATGAGCAGTTCTTC. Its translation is CASSLVKANEQFF.

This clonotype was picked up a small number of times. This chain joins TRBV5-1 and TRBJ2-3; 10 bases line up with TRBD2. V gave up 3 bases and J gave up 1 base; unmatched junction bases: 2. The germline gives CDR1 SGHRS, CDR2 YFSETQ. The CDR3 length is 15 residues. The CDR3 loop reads CASSSAGGGTDTQYF. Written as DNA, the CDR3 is TGCGCCAGCAGCTCAGCGGGAGGGGGCACAGATACGCAGTATTTT.

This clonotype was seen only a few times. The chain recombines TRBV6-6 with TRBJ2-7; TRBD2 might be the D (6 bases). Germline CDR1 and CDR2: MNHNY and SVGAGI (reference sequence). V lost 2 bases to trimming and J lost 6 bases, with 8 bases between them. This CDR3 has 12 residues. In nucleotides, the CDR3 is TGTGCCAGCAGTTACGGCGGGGCCGAGCAGTACTTC. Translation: CASSYGGAEQYF.

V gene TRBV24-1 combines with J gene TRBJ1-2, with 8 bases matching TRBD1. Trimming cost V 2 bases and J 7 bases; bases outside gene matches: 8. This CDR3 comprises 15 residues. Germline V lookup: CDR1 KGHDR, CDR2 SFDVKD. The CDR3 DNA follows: TGTGCCACCAGTGATTCAGAGGACAGGGCAACTGGCTACACCTTC. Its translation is CATSDSEDRATGYTF.

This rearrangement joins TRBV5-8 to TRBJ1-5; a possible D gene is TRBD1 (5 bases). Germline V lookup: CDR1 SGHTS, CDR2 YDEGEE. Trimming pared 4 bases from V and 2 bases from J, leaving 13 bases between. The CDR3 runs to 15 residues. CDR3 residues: CASSPWRGGNQPQHF. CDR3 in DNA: TGTGCCAGCAGCCCGTGGAGGGGTGGCAATCAGCCCCAGCATTTT.

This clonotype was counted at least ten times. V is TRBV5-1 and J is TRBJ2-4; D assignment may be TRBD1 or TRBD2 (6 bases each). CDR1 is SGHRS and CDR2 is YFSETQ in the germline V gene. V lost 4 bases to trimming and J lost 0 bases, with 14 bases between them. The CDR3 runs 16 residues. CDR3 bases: TGCGCCAGCAGCCCGGGGAGGACAGAAGCCAAAAACATTCAGTACTTC. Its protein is CASSPGRTEAKNIQYF.

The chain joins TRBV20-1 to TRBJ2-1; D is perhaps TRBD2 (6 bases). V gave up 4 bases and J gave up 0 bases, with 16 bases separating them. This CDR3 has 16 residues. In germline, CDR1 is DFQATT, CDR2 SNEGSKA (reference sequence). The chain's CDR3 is CSATVRGPHSYNEQFF. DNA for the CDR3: TGCAGTGCTACTGTGCGGGGCCCTCACTCCTACAATGAGCAGTTCTTC.

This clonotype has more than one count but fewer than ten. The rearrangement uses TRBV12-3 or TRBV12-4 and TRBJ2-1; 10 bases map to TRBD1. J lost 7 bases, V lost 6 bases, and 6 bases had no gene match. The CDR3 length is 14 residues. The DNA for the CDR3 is TGTGCCAGCAGCCGGACAGGGGGTGGAAATGAGCAGTTCTTC. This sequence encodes CASSRTGGGNEQFF.

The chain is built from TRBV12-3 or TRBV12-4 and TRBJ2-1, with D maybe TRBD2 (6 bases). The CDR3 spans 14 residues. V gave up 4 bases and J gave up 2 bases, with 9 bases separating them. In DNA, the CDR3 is TGTGCCAGCAGTTCGGCGGGAACCTACAATGAGCAGTTCTTC. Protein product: CASSSAGTYNEQFF.

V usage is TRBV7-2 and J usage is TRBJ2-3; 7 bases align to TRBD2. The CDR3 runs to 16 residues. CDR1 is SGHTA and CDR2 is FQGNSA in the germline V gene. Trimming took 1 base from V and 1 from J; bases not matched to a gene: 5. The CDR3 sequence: CASSLVVGGGTDTQYF. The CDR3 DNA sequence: TGTGCCAGCAGCTTAGTGGTGGGAGGGGGCACAGATACGCAGTATTTT.

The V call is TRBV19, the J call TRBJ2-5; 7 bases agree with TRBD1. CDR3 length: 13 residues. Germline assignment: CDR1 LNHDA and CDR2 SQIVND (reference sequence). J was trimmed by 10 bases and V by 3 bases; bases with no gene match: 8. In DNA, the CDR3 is TGTGCCAGTAGTATGGCTCACAGGGGTGGCCAGTACTTC. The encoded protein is CASSMAHRGGQYF.

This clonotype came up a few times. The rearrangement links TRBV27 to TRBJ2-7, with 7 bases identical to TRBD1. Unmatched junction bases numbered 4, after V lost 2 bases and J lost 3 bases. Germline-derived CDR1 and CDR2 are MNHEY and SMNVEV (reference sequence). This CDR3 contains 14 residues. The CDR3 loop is CASSLRGRFYEQYF. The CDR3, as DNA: TGTGCCAGCAGTTTAAGGGGGCGATTCTACGAGCAGTACTTC.

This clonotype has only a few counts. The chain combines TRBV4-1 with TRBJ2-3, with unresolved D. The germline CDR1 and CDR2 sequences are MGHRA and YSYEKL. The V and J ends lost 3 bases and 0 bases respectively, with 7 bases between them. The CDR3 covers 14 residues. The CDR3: CASSQSPSTDTQYF. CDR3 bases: TGCGCCAGCAGCCAGTCGCCTAGCACAGATACGCAGTATTTT.

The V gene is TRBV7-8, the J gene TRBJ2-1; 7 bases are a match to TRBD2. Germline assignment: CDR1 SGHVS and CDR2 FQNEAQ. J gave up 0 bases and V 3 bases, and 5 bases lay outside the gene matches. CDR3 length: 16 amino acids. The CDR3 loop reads CASSFKASGSYNEQFF. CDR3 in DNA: TGTGCCAGCAGCTTTAAGGCTAGCGGCTCCTACAATGAGCAGTTCTTC.